The clone carrying this T cell receptor beta chain was picked up one time. The method was immunoSEQ multiplex PCR; TCRdb's version includes in-frame clones alone and lacks a portion of them. Among around 90,000 clones listed, 92% were seen once. CDR3 length: 16 residues. CDR1 is SGDLS, CDR2 YYNGEE, per germline. The trim removed 4 bases at V and 2 bases at J, leaving 9 bases unmatched. The data derive from a study of OX40 agonist ivuxolimab in advanced cancers. Study-wide context: With ivuxolimab, an agonistic anti-OX40 (CD134) antibody, patients were treated. A mean age of roughly 60 years, range about 20 to 85, was recorded, and approximately 79% were male.

This chain joins TRBV9 and TRBJ1-5, with 7 positions matching TRBD1. The receptor was derived from an adult with an advanced solid tumor such as melanoma, head and neck, liver or kidney cancer. Specimen: CD4+ or CD8+ T cells sorted from blood, collected in a trial of the OX40 agonist ivuxolimab. Here the CDR3 DNA reads TGTGCCAGCAGCCCAGGGGGGGCGGAAGGCAATCAGCCCCAGCATTTT. It specifies CASSPGGAEGNQPQHF.